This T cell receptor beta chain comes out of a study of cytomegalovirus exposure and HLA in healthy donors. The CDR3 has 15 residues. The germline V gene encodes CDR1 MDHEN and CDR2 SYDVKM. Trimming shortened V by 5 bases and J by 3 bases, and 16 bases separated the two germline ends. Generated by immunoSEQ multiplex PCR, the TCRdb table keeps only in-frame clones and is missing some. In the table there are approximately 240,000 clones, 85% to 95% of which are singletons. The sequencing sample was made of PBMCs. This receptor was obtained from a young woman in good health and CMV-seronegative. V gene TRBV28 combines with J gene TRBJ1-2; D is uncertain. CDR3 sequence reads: CASSAALVPDYGYTF. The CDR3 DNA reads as TGTGCCAGCAGTGCCGCCCTGGTGCCAGACTATGGCTACACCTTC.